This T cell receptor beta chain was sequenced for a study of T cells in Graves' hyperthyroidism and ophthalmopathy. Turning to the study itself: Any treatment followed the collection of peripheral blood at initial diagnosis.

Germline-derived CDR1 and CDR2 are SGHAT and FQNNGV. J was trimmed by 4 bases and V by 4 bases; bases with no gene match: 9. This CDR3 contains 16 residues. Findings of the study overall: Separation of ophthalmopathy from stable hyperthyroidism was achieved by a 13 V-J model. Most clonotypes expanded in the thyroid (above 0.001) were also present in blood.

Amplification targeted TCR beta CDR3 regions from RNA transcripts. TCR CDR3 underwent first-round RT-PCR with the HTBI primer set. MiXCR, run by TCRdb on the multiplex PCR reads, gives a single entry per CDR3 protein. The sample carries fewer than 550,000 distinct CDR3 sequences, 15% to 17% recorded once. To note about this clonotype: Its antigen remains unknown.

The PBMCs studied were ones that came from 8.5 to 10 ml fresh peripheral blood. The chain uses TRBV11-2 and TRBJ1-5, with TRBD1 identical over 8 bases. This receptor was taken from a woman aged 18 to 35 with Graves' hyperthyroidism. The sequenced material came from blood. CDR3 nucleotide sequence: TGTGCCAGCAGCTCCCTAACAGGGGGAGTGAATCAGCCCCAGCATTTT. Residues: CASSSLTGGVNQPQHF.